This is a list of T cell receptor beta chains from one sample in a study of blood T cell repertoires in COVID-19. Method: immunoSEQ multiplex PCR; TCRdb's copy keeps in-frame clones and lacks some. The sample includes around 200,000 clones, about four fifths of them seen just once. Sequencing was carried out using peripheral blood. The origin of the receptors is a human donor in a cohort sampled during active COVID-19. CDR3s include the opening cysteine and the closing phenylalanine or tryptophan. D genes are given only for firm matches. Not all rows give a size; the values are once, few, many and, for expanded clones, a class.

j_call clone_size d_call v_call cdr3_nt cdr3_aa
TRBJ2-7 NA TRBD2 TRBV2 TGTGCCAGCAGTGAAACCCCGGGTAGCGGGTCTTTCTACGAGCAGTACTTC CASSETPGSGSFYEQYF
TRBJ1-1 NA NA TRBV29-1 TGCAGCGTCCTGACAGGTTCACTTGGCACTGAAGCTTTCTTT CSVLTGSLGTEAFF
TRBJ1-2 few NA TRBV4-1 TGCGCCAGCAGCCAAGCGAGGAGGGCGTTTAACTATGGCTACACCTTC CASSQARRAFNYGYTF
TRBJ1-2 NA NA TRBV14 TGTGCCAGCAGCCAAGATAACTTCTATGGCTACACCTTC CASSQDNFYGYTF
TRBJ1-2 few NA TRBV5-8 TGTGCCAGCAGCCGGGGTGTTGGAGCTAACTATGGCTACACCTTC CASSRGVGANYGYTF
TRBJ1-2 NA NA TRBV9 TGTGCCAGCAGCGTAACTCCGGGACGGACGGGGGGGAACTATGGCTACACCTTC CASSVTPGRTGGNYGYTF
TRBJ2-1 NA TRBD1 TRBV29-1 TGCAGCGTAGAGGGACAGGGTATGATGGGTGAGCAGTTCTTC CSVEGQGMMGEQFF
TRBJ2-7 NA TRBD2 TRBV4-2 TGTGCCAGCAGCCATGGGACTAGCGGGGGGTACGAGCAGTACTTC CASSHGTSGGYEQYF
TRBJ2-3 NA TRBD1 TRBV11-2 TGTGCCAGCAGCTCGGGGACAGGACGCACAGATACGCAGTATTTT CASSSGTGRTDTQYF
TRBJ1-2 NA NA TRBV3-1/TRBV3-2 TGTGCCAGCAGCCACTGGAGGGTACCCGACTATGGCTACACCTTC CASSHWRVPDYGYTF
TRBJ2-5 NA NA TRBV5-4 TGTGCCAGCAGGATGGACAGTTTCCAAGAGACCCAGTACTTC CASRMDSFQETQYF
TRBJ2-3 NA TRBD2 TRBV29-1 TGCAGCGGCATCACTAGCGGGGTCACAGATACGCAGTATTTT CSGITSGVTDTQYF
TRBJ1-2 NA NA TRBV3-1/TRBV3-2 TGTGCCAGCAGCCAGGCAGGGTTCGGCACCTTATATGGCTACACCTTC CASSQAGFGTLYGYTF
TRBJ2-7 NA TRBD1 TRBV7-9 TGTGCCAGCAGCTTAGAGGGGGCGGACGAGCAGTACTTC CASSLEGADEQYF
TRBJ2-7 NA TRBD1 TRBV24-1 TGTGCCACCAGTGATAACCGGGACAGGCTCTCCTACGAGCAGTACTTC CATSDNRDRLSYEQYF
TRBJ1-1 NA NA TRBV14 TGTGCCAGCAGGCAGGGTACTGAAGCTTTCTTT CASRQGTEAFF
TRBJ2-7 once NA TRBV10-3 TGTGCCATCAGTGGTACAGAAGACTACGAGCAGTACTTC CAISGTEDYEQYF
TRBJ2-7 once TRBD1 TRBV7-2 TGTGCCAGCAGGGACAGGGGGTCCTACGAGCAGTACTTC CASRDRGSYEQYF
TRBJ2-1 NA TRBD2 TRBV10-2 TGCGCCAGCAGTGAGTCATTAAGCGGGGGGGCCTTGGATGAGCAGTTCTTC CASSESLSGGALDEQFF
TRBJ1-2 few TRBD1 TRBV6-1 TGTGCCAGCAGTGAAGAACCGGGACAGTCCATCTATGGCTACACCTTC CASSEEPGQSIYGYTF
TRBJ1-2 NA NA TRBV30 TGTGCCTGGAGTGTTGGCCGGGGGGCACTAGATGGCTACACCTTC CAWSVGRGALDGYTF
TRBJ1-1 NA TRBD1 TRBV30 TGTGCCTGGAAGCACAGGGGGCGTCACACTGAAGCTTTCTTT CAWKHRGRHTEAFF
TRBJ1-2 NA TRBD1 TRBV27 TGTGCCAGCAGTTTTCTGGACAGGGGTATTCATGGCTACACCTTC CASSFLDRGIHGYTF